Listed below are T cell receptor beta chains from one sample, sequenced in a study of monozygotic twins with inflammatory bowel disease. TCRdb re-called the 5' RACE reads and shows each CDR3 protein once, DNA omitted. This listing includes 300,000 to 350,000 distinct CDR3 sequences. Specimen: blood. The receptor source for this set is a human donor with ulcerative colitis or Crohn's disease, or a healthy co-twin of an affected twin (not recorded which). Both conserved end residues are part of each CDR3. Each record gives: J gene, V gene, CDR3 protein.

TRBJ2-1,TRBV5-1,CASSFDSPSGYEQFF
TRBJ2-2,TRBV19,CASSHGQKNTGELFF
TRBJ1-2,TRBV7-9,CASNQNRQEGYTF
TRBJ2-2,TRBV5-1,CASSLSGGAPNTGELFF
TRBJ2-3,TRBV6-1,CASRAGQGGGDTQYF
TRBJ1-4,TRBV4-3,CASSQELLWSEKLFF
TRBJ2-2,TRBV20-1,CSARDGSGAGTGELFF
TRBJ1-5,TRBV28,CASSFGRGNQPQHF
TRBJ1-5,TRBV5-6,CASRQWGGNQPQHF
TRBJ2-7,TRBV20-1,CSAMIGADTYEQYF
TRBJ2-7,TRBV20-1,CSGVRDSYEQYF
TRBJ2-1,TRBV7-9,CASSRTGGLSYNEQFF
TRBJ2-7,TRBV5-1,CASSLVSGASYEQYF
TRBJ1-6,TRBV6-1,CASSEGTVNSPLHF
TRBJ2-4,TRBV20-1,CSARVPGFQNTAKNIQYF
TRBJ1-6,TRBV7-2,CASSWGKDSPLHF
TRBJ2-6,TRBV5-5,CASSLGTSGANVLTF
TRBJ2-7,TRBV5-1,CASSSLAGADYEQYF
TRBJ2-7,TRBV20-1,CSARKGQPNSEQYF
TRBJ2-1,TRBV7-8,CASRRRGYNEQFF
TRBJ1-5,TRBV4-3,CASSQDPRSPQHF
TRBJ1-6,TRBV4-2,CASRQQGATSPLHF
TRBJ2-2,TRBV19,CASSILLRTENTGELFF
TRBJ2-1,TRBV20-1,CSARLGEMRRNEQFF
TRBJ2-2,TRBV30,CAWSGPSRDRVAGELFF
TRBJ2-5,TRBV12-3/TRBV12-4,CASKSTVEYEETQYF
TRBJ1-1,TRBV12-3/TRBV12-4,CASSSLYSNRAPNTEAFF
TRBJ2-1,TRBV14,CASSQVDREEFF
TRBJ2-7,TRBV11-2,CASSLSMGDEQYF
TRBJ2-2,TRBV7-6,CASRPGLAGTNTGELFF
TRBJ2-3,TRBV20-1,CSASPTLRDTQYF
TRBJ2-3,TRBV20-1,CSASSRSTDTQYF
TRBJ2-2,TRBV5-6,CASSFAPTGELFF
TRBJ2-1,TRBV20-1,CSARRGLAVYNEQFF
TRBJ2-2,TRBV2,CASRGLADGTGELFF
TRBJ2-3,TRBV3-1,CASSPGSRHTQYF
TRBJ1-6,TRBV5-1,CASSLEEKGSPLHF
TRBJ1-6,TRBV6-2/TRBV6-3,CASRRLESSYNSPLHF
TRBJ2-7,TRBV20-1,CSAQTSLPYEQYF
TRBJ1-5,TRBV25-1,CASSENGRNNQPQHF
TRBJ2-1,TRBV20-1,CSAREATSGEQFF
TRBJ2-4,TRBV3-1,CASSRIAGAIQYF
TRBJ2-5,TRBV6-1,CASRRGQQRGETQYF
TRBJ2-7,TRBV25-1,CASSGRAGEYEQYF
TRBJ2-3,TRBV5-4,CASSSTPRDTQYF
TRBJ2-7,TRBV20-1,CSARSTTSPEQYF
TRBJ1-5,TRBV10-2,CASSERGGQRSNQPQHF
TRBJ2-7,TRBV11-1,CASRAGELTSGTTHEQYF
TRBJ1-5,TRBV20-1,CSARGAGYSNQPQHF
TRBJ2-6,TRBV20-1,CSAGGQVVFGGGANVLTF
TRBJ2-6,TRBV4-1,CASSQARQVSGANVLTF
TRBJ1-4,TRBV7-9,CASSLVGGRGKLFF
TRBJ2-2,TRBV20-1,CSARDWATPGELFF
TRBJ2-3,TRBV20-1,CSASRLAGHTDTQYF